The 5 T cell receptor beta chains presented below share a single source sample, sequenced in a study of shared clonotypes between healthy human individuals (dated by TCRdb to 2018 to 2020). Library prep was done by the immunoSEQ multiplex PCR assay. This is the immuneACCESS table as TCRdb keeps it, with only in-frame sequences that have V and J called. A part of the clones is gone; compared with another copy, unresolved V genes explain less than half, and the rest is unexplained. Within this sample are over a million clones, with roughly 96% of them counted one time only. The ten largest clones represent roughly 1.1% of the sample. Sequencing used naive CD4+ T cells sorted from blood. The cell subset or site label here, explained by the study, means: CD45RA+ positively selected. The receptors were sampled from a man aged 30-40 years in good health.

V usage is TRBV28 and J usage is TRBJ2-7; TRBD2 aligns across 12 bases. The germline V gene encodes CDR1 MDHEN and CDR2 SYDVKM. V shed 5 bases, J shed 7 bases, and the junction held 6 bases outside the gene matches. CDR3 length: 14 amino acids. CDR3 loop: CASSLAGGPKEQYF. CDR3 coding DNA: TGTGCCAGCAGTCTAGCGGGAGGGCCAAAGGAGCAGTACTTC.

The rearrangement uses TRBV11-2 and TRBJ1-4; maybe TRBD1 (5 bases). V gave up 5 bases and J gave up 8 bases, with 18 bases separating them. This CDR3 has 15 amino acids. Per germline, CDR1 SGHAT and CDR2 FQNNGV. CDR3 loop: CASSGGYRRDEKLFF. The CDR3 DNA sequence: TGTGCCAGCAGCGGGGGGTACAGGCGGGACGAAAAACTGTTTTTT. The entire variable domain, with the rest obtained from reference TRBV11-2 and TRBJ1-4, is as follows: EAGVAQSPRYKIIEKRQSVAFWCNPISGHATLYWYQQILGQGPKLLIQFQNNGVVDDSQLPKDRFSAERLKGVDSTLKIQPAKLEDSAVYLCASSGGYRRDEKLFFGSGTQLSVL.

This chain connects TRBV5-5 to TRBJ2-1, with 7 bases matching TRBD2. CDR3 length: 14 amino acids. Trimming at V came to 1 base and at J to 3 bases, leaving 1 base not matched to a gene. Germline CDR1 reads SGHKS; CDR2 reads YYEKEE (reference sequence). The CDR3 loop is CASSLREDYNEQFF. The CDR3 DNA is TGTGCCAGCAGCTTGCGGGAGGACTACAATGAGCAGTTCTTC.

This chain joins TRBV7-9 and TRBJ2-5; 8 bases align to TRBD2. CDR1 SEHNR and CDR2 FQNEAQ come from the germline V gene (reference sequence). This CDR3 region has 16 residues. Trimming cost V 7 bases and J 4 bases; bases outside gene matches: 14. CDR3 nucleotide sequence: TGTGCCAGCACCCTCCTGGGCGGGAGGTTCGGAGAGACCCAGTACTTC. Its protein is CASTLLGGRFGETQYF.

The chain combines TRBV9 with TRBJ2-3; perhaps TRBD1 as D (5 bases). V was pared by 2 bases and J by 2 bases, with 12 bases between. Germline V lookup: CDR1 SGDLS, CDR2 YYNGEE. CDR3 length equals 15 residues. The CDR3 DNA reads TGTGCCAGCAGCGTTCAGGCAGGGTACACAGATACGCAGTATTTT. This gives the protein CASSVQAGYTDTQYF. Supplemented by reference TRBV9 and TRBJ2-3, the full variable domain reads DSGVTQTPKHLITATGQRVTLRCSPRSGDLSVYWYQQSLDQGLQFLIQYYNGEERAKGNILERFSAQQFPDLHSELNLSSLELGDSALYFCASSVQAGYTDTQYFGPGTRLTVL.